This T cell receptor (beta chain) was found in a study of technical replicates of blood from a handful of donors. Libraries were prepared by immunoSEQ multiplex PCR; TCRdb keeps only in-frame clonotypes and omits some of them. The table shows approximately 87,000 clones, with under 95% occurring only once. The CDR3 loop spans 15 amino acids. Germline V gives CDR1 WNHNN, CDR2 SYGVQD (reference sequence). J lost 5 bases, V lost 4 bases, and 8 bases had no gene match. The source of this sequence is a human donor in good health. The rearrangement joins TRBV10-1 to TRBJ2-1; 7 nucleotides agree with TRBD1. Sequenced material: T cells isolated from PBMCs. CDR3 coding DNA: TGCGCCAGCAGTGCGGGGACAGCAGGGGACAATGAGCAGTTCTTC. Translated, it gives CASSAGTAGDNEQFF.